Sequencing of this T cell receptor (beta chain) was carried out in a study of blood T cell repertoires in COVID-19 (dated by TCRdb to the early 2020s). Notes on the research overall: Collaborator samples came from the United States, Italy and Spain and covered acute and convalescent phases of COVID-19. The material from the prospective study consisted of cDNA or gDNA derived from T cells, B-cell-depleted T cells, or PBMCs. Subjects who had been exposed to COVID-19, were actively infected with it, or had recovered from it provided the deeply sampled blood TCRbeta repertoires that made up the dataset. The repertoires were released in a freely available public database meant as a resource for research on the immune response to SARS-CoV-2. Samples came from the ongoing ImmuneRACE study (first 160 participants) plus 1,254 subjects from 6 global collaborators. A de-identified subject ID, COVID-19 status, age in years and sex were almost always included in the sample metadata. Where HLA class I and class II types were available, the types were taken from metadata supplied by the sample provider, not from assay-based typing. Beyond this particular receptor, the publication reports: The quantity of clinical and demographic metadata differed by source and by participant and was supplied without curation.

TCRbeta CDR3 regions were amplified from genomic DNA by means of the immunoSEQ Assay, a bias-controlled multiplex PCR. In the authors' own workflow: Within the assay, amplification of reference gene primers was used to estimate how many nucleated cells each sample contained. Sequence reads were collapsed and filtered to measure the absolute abundance of every unique TCRbeta CDR3 rearrangement. For each sample, productive Simpson clonality was calculated by taking the square root of Simpson's diversity index across productive rearrangements. TCRdb re-hosts the immuneACCESS table, in-frame sequences only. Its copies lack some clones; in the studies checked, an unresolved V gene accounts for under half of them, and the cause for the rest is not known. V and J calls and clone size are as listed in that table; D and trimming were resolved from the DNA. The sample yields some 110,000 clones; about nine tenths were counted once. More than 4% of the sample goes to the ten largest clones.

A word on this clone: It has no known antigen specificity. No base quality values were provided; no much bigger clone lies one nucleotide off.

Whole blood was collected in K2EDTA tubes by collaborating institutions according to the institutions' own protocols. Collaborator samples were shipped for TCRbeta analysis as frozen whole blood, isolated PBMCs, or DNA extracted from either sample type. This clonotype was sampled from a middle-aged man with acute or convalescent COVID-19. The sequenced sample was peripheral blood.

The CDR3 in this case is CSASREQFF. The DNA sequence is given as TGCAGTGCTTCGCGTGAGCAGTTCTTC. The sequence joins TRBV20-1 to TRBJ2-1, with the D gene not clear enough to name. The CDR3 runs 9 amino acids, cysteine and phenylalanine included. Left in the record is the CDR3 DNA by itself, 27 bases read in frame from the first base. Sequences DFQATT (CDR1) and SNEGSKA (CDR2) are obtained from the germline V gene (reference sequence). V is clipped by 5 bases and J by 9 bases, and the sequence between their germline boundaries is 5 bases long.